The source of this TCR beta chain is a study of T cells in Graves' hyperthyroidism and ophthalmopathy. Looking at the study overall: Peripheral blood was collected at initial diagnosis, before any treatment.

In regard to this clonotype: No antigen is known for it.

Graves' hyperthyroidism qualified as stable when ophthalmopathy did not progress within 18 months. Findings and limits, study-wide: From stable hyperthyroidism, ophthalmopathy was separated by a 13 V-J model.

Amplified TCR beta CDR3 regions derived from RNA transcripts. RT-PCR in the first round (using the HTBI primer set) targeted the TCR CDR3. TCRdb passed the multiplex PCR reads through MiXCR, listing each CDR3 protein once. The sample records approximately 530,000 distinct CDR3 sequences, around 17% being singletons. The CDR3 runs to 19 residues. The germline gives CDR1 KGHDR, CDR2 SFDVKD. V lost 0 bases to trimming and J lost 1 base; unmatched junction nucleotides: 8. The TCR sequence derives from a woman between 18 and 29 years old with Graves' hyperthyroidism. V and J are TRBV24-1 and TRBJ2-2, with 9 positions matching TRBD2. The sample was blood. DNA of the CDR3: TGTGCCACCAGTGATTTGCGTGCTAGCGGGGTACAGAACACCGGGGAGCTGTTTTTT. Translation: CATSDLRASGVQNTGELFF.